The clone carrying this T cell receptor beta chain was counted only a few times. This sample was included in a study of early T cells in non-severe SARS-CoV-2 infection. TCRdb re-derived calls from the 5' RACE reads in MiXCR, one entry per CDR3 protein. Of 30,000 to 35,000 distinct CDR3 sequences listed, less than 8% are singletons. Sequencing was done on a sample of whole blood. This TCR was recovered from an adult who was a healthcare worker with PCR-confirmed SARS-CoV-2 infection or an uninfected control (not recorded which).

CDR3 DNA sequence: TGTGCCAGCAGCTTAGGGAAGGGGGAGCAGTTCTTC. It specifies CASSLGKGEQFF. The chain is built from TRBV7-2 and TRBJ2-1, with a tentative D call TRBD1 (5 bases). The CDR3 extends over 12 amino acids. V shed 1 base and J shed 10 bases, with 8 bases lying between them. Per germline, CDR1 SGHTA and CDR2 FQGNSA.